This entry describes one T cell receptor beta chain. This sample was taken from a study of human T cells and chemical hapten exposure. As to time point: pre-sensitization, week 0. Treatment denoted: therapeutic diphenylcyclopropenone sensitization with weekly scalp DPC. In TCRdb, the RACE reads were re-called with MiXCR into one record per CDR3 protein. The data hold about 260,000 distinct CDR3 sequences, with 8.6% observed a single time. Germline CDR1 LGHDT, CDR2 YNNKEL (reference sequence). The CDR3 loop spans 15 amino acids. Deletions cut 4 bases from V and 8 bases from J, with 17 bases between. This TCR was recovered from a woman between 35 and 50 years old with alopecia areata. Some clones in this sample may be carry-over from other donors' samples. V and J are TRBV3-1 and TRBJ1-4; the D is unclear. The material sequenced was whole blood, taken in connection with sensitization to the hapten diphenylcyclopropenone (DPC). The CDR3 region has the DNA TGTGCCAGCAGCCCCCGGACTGGCTTAGAGGAAAAACTGTTTTTT. Its protein product is CASSPRTGLEEKLFF.